Each of the 22 T cell receptor beta chains below was sequenced from the same sample in a study of blood T cell repertoires in COVID-19. The method was immunoSEQ multiplex PCR; TCRdb's version includes in-frame clones alone and lacks a portion of them. The sample consists of approximately 100,000 clones, 65% to 90% of them appearing once. The sequencing sample was made of PBMCs or T cells enriched from blood (not recorded which). The receptor set was obtained from a woman in her forties or fifties who had recovered from COVID-19.

This clone has only a few counts. The chain uses TRBV7-6 and TRBJ2-2; D gene ambiguous. The CDR3 is 13 amino acids. Germline lookup yields CDR1 SGHVS and CDR2 FNYEAQ. Trimming stripped 3 bases from V and 2 bases from J, with 4 bases between. The CDR3 DNA is TGTGCCAGCAGCTTGCGAAACACCGGGGAGCTGTTTTTT. Translating gives CASSLRNTGELFF.

This sequence joins TRBV5-1 and TRBJ2-3, with 10 bases identical to TRBD2. The CDR3 covers 18 residues. Germline CDR1 reads SGHRS; CDR2 reads YFSETQ. Losses at the gene ends were 0 bases for V and 0 bases for J; bases not matched to a gene: 7. The CDR3 region is CASSLGLAGGISTDTQYF. CDR3 bases: TGCGCCAGCAGCTTGGGGTTAGCGGGAGGTATAAGCACAGATACGCAGTATTTT.

This chain uses TRBV12-5 with TRBJ2-7; 9 bases are a match to TRBD1. The CDR3 loop spans 16 amino acids. V lost 1 base, J lost 0 bases, and 4 bases stayed unmatched. Germline V gene sequence: CDR1 LGHNT, CDR2 FRNRAP. The CDR3 DNA reads TGTGCTAGTGGTTTGGCCGGGACAGGGCCCTCCTACGAGCAGTACTTC. This codes for CASGLAGTGPSYEQYF.

The chain joins TRBV28 to TRBJ2-7; TRBD1 is a possible D gene (6 bases). The CDR3 is 13 residues long. V lost 3 bases and J 7 bases, leaving 13 bases between the germline ends. The germline CDR1 and CDR2 sequences are MDHEN and SYDVKM. CDR3: CASSLGLGGEQYF. DNA of the CDR3: TGTGCCAGCAGTTTGGGGCTAGGGGGTGAGCAGTACTTC.

The chain uses TRBV10-1 and TRBJ2-5; D ambiguous. Trimming took off 5 bases at V and 3 bases at J, with 13 bases between the two ends. CDR3 length equals 14 residues. CDR1 and CDR2 (germline): WNHNN, SYGVQD (reference sequence). The CDR3 here is CASSLGSQKETQYF. CDR3 in DNA: TGCGCCAGCAGTTTGGGCAGCCAAAAAGAGACCCAGTACTTC.

The CDR3 protein is CASSSVRAVLYGYTF. The CDR3 DNA reads TGTGCCAGCAGCTCGGTCAGGGCCGTTCTCTATGGCTACACCTTC. The rearrangement uses TRBV5-6 and TRBJ1-2; maybe TRBD1 (5 bases). CDR3 size: 15 residues. V lost 3 bases to trimming and J lost 4 bases, with 16 bases between them. The germline CDR1 and CDR2 sequences are SGHDT and YYEEEE.

This clone was detected only once. V is TRBV5-1 and J is TRBJ1-1; the match to TRBD1 covers 8 bases. The CDR3 has 14 amino acids. Germline CDR1 is SGHRS and CDR2 is YFSETQ. V was pared by 8 bases and J by 8 bases, with 14 bases of the junction left unmatched. CDR3 residues: CASQTREGQDEAFF. CDR3 nucleotides: TGCGCCAGTCAGACACGAGAGGGACAGGACGAAGCTTTCTTT.

This clone was found a few times. This rearrangement joins TRBV6-1 to TRBJ2-2; D is possibly TRBD2 (6 bases). Germline lookup yields CDR1 MNHNS and CDR2 SASEGT. V gave up 2 bases and J gave up 1 base, with 20 bases separating them. The CDR3 runs 19 residues. CDR3 loop: CASSESAGLRARNTGELFF. CDR3 coding DNA: TGTGCCAGCAGTGAAAGCGCGGGGTTGAGGGCCAGGAACACCGGGGAGCTGTTTTTT.

The rearrangement links TRBV7-9 to TRBJ2-3; D gene unclear. V lost 5 bases and J lost 0, with 15 bases in between. The length of the CDR3 is 16 residues. Per the germline V gene, CDR1 is SEHNR and CDR2 is FQNEAQ (reference sequence). CDR3 protein: CASSGLFQTSTDTQYF. The CDR3 DNA reads as TGTGCCAGCAGCGGGCTATTTCAGACAAGCACAGATACGCAGTATTTT.

V is TRBV10-3 and J is TRBJ2-1; perhaps TRBD2 as D (7 bases). The CDR3 sequence is 17 residues long. The V and J ends lost 10 bases and 0 bases respectively, with 22 bases between them. Germline V gene data show CDR1 as ENHRY and CDR2 as SYGVKD. In DNA, the CDR3 is TGTGCCACCGGGGGCTTGACCGGGGACTACTCCTACAATGAGCAGTTCTTC. This encodes CATGGLTGDYSYNEQFF.

J is TRBJ2-6 and V is TRBV19; possibly TRBD2 for D (5 bases). The CDR3 has 18 amino acids. V lost 1 base, J lost 0 bases, and 13 bases lay in between. Germline V gene data show CDR1 as LNHDA and CDR2 as SQIVND (reference sequence). The CDR3 DNA follows: TGTGCCAGTAGTATAGGGTTTCGGGGAAACTCTGGGGCCAACGTCCTGACTTTC. Encoded protein: CASSIGFRGNSGANVLTF.

The chain combines TRBV9 with TRBJ1-6; D might be TRBD1 (6 bases). This CDR3 has 16 residues. Per germline, CDR1 SGDLS and CDR2 YYNGEE. Trimming stripped 4 bases from V and 0 bases from J, with 11 bases between. CDR3 DNA sequence: TGTGCCAGCAGCTCCCAGGGGAGCTCCTATAATTCACCCCTCCACTTT. Its protein is CASSSQGSSYNSPLHF.

This rearrangement joins TRBV6-5 to TRBJ2-3; TRBD2 matches at 8 bases. Germline V lookup: CDR1 MNHEY, CDR2 SVGAGI. Trimming took 6 bases from V and 1 from J; bases not matched to a gene: 3. This CDR3 spans 14 amino acids. The CDR3 spells CASRMRGGTDTQYF. For the CDR3, the DNA is TGTGCCAGCAGGATGCGGGGGGGCACAGATACGCAGTATTTT.

About this clone itself: The junction does not match germline at one end; this may be a read error. The V and J genes are TRBV3-1 (or the pseudogene TRBV3-2) and TRBJ1-2; D is unclear. Per germline, CDR1 LGHDT and CDR2 YNNKEL (reference sequence). This CDR3 is built from 14 residues. The DNA for the CDR3 is TGTGCCAGCAGCCACTGGGTAACCGGAGAAGGTTTCGCCTTC. It yields the protein CASSHWVTGEGFAF.

The chain carries TRBV6-2 or TRBV6-3 and TRBJ2-3; D unclear. This CDR3 has 14 amino acids. Germline V gene lookup returns CDR1 MNHEY and CDR2 SVGEGT. The V and J ends lost 6 bases and 3 bases respectively, with 13 bases between them. The CDR3 DNA sequence: TGTGCCAGCAGCCGCCACTCCACGACAGATACGCAGTATTTT. Protein sequence: CASSRHSTTDTQYF.

The sample holds a few counts of this clone. This rearrangement joins TRBV27 to TRBJ1-4; D gene unclear. The CDR3 consists of 15 residues. Trimming took 3 bases from V and 0 from J, leaving 8 bases between them. The germline V gene has CDR1 MNHEY and CDR2 SMNVEV (reference sequence). CDR3 residues: CASSFRLATNEKLFF. The CDR3 DNA sequence: TGTGCCAGCAGTTTCCGTCTTGCAACTAATGAAAAACTGTTTTTT.

The chain carries TRBV2 and TRBJ2-2; 9 nucleotides line up with TRBD1. There are 17 residues in the CDR3. CDR1 is SNHLY, CDR2 FYNNEI, per germline. Germline trimming cut 2 bases from V and 5 bases from J; bases unmatched to any gene: 9. The CDR3 protein is CASSEIVPGQGTGELFF. The CDR3 DNA reads as TGTGCCAGCAGTGAAATCGTCCCGGGACAGGGTACCGGGGAGCTGTTTTTT.

This clone was detected a few times. The V and J genes are TRBV30 and TRBJ2-1; a weak D match, TRBD2 (6 bases). The CDR3 consists of 14 residues. Germline V lookup: CDR1 GTSNPN, CDR2 SVGIG (reference sequence). V gave up 2 bases and J gave up 0 bases, with 8 bases separating them. In DNA form, the CDR3 reads TGTGCCTGGAGTACCGGGGGCTCCTACAATGAGCAGTTCTTC. Amino acid sequence: CAWSTGGSYNEQFF. Full variable domain (outside the CDR3, taken from reference TRBV30 and TRBJ2-1): SQTIHQWPATLVQPVGSPLSLECTVEGTSNPNLYWYRQAAGRGLQLLFYSVGIGQISSEVPQNLSASRPQDRQFILSSKKLLLSDSGFYLCAWSTGGSYNEQFFGPGTRLTVL.

This chain joins TRBV27 and TRBJ1-1, with 8 bases identical to TRBD1. The V gene's germline CDR1 is MNHEY and CDR2 SMNVEV (reference sequence). CDR3 length equals 15 residues. Trimming cost V 8 bases and J 6 bases; bases outside gene matches: 14. In DNA, the CDR3 is TGTGCCAGCTTCCTGGGAGGCCAGGGGGCGTCTGAAGCTTTCTTT. Translated, it gives CASFLGGQGASEAFF.

The chain has TRBV10-2 and TRBJ1-4, with D possibly being TRBD1 (6 bases). The V end was cut by 5 bases, the J end by 5 bases, with 12 bases between. CDR3 length: 14 amino acids. Germline V lookup: CDR1 WSHSY, CDR2 SAAADI. CDR3 in DNA: TGCGCCAGCAGTTCGGGACAAATCAATGAAAAACTGTTTTTT. Protein product: CASSSGQINEKLFF.

The CDR3 DNA follows: TGCAGTGCTAGTCGGATTCAGGGCGGGAGCTACGAGCAGTACTTC. Residues: CSASRIQGGSYEQYF. The chain is built from TRBV20-1 and TRBJ2-7, with 7 bases identical to TRBD2. The junction had 11 bases not matched to a gene; V was cut back by 3 bases and J by 3 bases. The germline gives CDR1 DFQATT, CDR2 SNEGSKA (reference sequence). The CDR3 contains 15 residues.

V gene TRBV15 combines with J gene TRBJ2-1; D is undetermined. V was clipped by 0 bases and J by 1 base, with 7 bases between them. The CDR3 contains 15 residues. Germline CDR1 and CDR2: LNHNV and YYDKDF (reference sequence). CDR3 amino acids: CATSRDADSYNEQFF. The CDR3 nucleotides are TGTGCCACCAGCAGAGATGCAGATTCCTACAATGAGCAGTTCTTC.